The 24 T cell receptor beta chains below come from one sample, sequenced in a study of T-cell memory formation after mild COVID-19. One entry per CDR3 protein results from TCRdb running MiXCR on the 5' RACE reads. The sample comprises hundreds of thousands of distinct CDR3 sequences, about a quarter of which are singletons, and less than 15% rests with the top ten. The specimen was PBMCs or a T cell subset sorted from them (not recorded which). The source is an adult woman who had mild COVID-19 (a few samples of this study predate the infection). Cell type and time point are not known.

This clonotype was detected many times. A junction boundary mismatches the germline segment, possibly from a read error. This chain links TRBV4-3 with TRBJ2-7, with TRBD2 matching over 7 bases. The CDR3 runs 13 residues. The germline V gene has CDR1 LGHNA and CDR2 YSLEER. CDR3 DNA sequence: TGCGCCAGCAGCACCCAGGCAGGGAGGGAAGTAGACTTC. Translating gives CASSTQAGREVDF.

The rearrangement uses TRBV7-8 and TRBJ1-6, with D uncertain. This CDR3 contains 13 residues. V was cut by 1 base and J by 11 bases, with 9 bases left in between. Looked up from germline, CDR1 is SGHVS and CDR2 is FQNEAQ. CDR3 nucleotides: TGTGCCAGCAGCTTAGTGGGCAGCCCACCCCTCCACTTT. This gives the protein CASSLVGSPPLHF.

The DNA of the CDR3 is TGTGCCACCAGTGATCCGGGCCATAACACCGGGGAGCTGTTTTTT. This sequence encodes CATSDPGHNTGELFF. The genes are TRBV24-1 and TRBJ2-2; D not resolved. Germline values: CDR1 KGHDR, CDR2 SFDVKD. Trimming cost V 3 bases and J 2 bases, with 9 bases left between them. The CDR3 extends over 15 amino acids.

CDR3 nucleotide sequence: TGTGCCAGCAGCCGAGAAGTCCTCCACGAGCAGTACTTC. This codes for CASSREVLHEQYF. The V call is TRBV7-9, the J call TRBJ2-7; D unresolved. Germline CDR1 is SEHNR and CDR2 is FQNEAQ (reference sequence). The CDR3 is made up of 13 amino acids. The V gene lost 5 bases and the J gene lost 5 bases, with 13 bases spanning the gap.

This clonotype was recorded at least ten times. The chain combines TRBV29-1 with TRBJ1-2; tentative D call: TRBD1 (5 bases). Per the germline V gene, CDR1 is SQVTM and CDR2 is ANQGSEA. V gave up 1 base and J gave up 9 bases, with 9 bases separating them. The CDR3 contains 11 residues. This CDR3 reads CSVEGRGRYTF. The CDR3, as DNA: TGCAGCGTTGAAGGGCGGGGACGCTACACCTTC.

The chain carries TRBV7-9 and TRBJ2-3, with D perhaps matching TRBD1 or TRBD2 (5 bases each). The CDR3 covers 17 residues. Deletions cut 0 bases from V and 6 bases from J, with 19 bases between. Germline V gives CDR1 SEHNR, CDR2 FQNEAQ (reference sequence). As DNA, the CDR3 is TGTGCCAGCAGCTTAGCCGGGGCGGCCCCGAGTACGGATACGCAGTATTTT. Translation: CASSLAGAAPSTDTQYF.

This clonotype came up many times. This rearrangement joins TRBV5-1 to TRBJ2-1; D gene ambiguous. Germline assignment: CDR1 SGHRS and CDR2 YFSETQ. Between the trimmed V and J ends, which lost 0 bases and 1 base, there was a span of 8 bases. CDR3 length equals 15 residues. For the CDR3, the DNA is TGCGCCAGCAGCTTGGAGTGGGCTTCCTACAATGAGCAGTTCTTC. Its translation is CASSLEWASYNEQFF.

This chain joins TRBV2 and TRBJ2-2, with 7 bases that match TRBD1. This CDR3 contains 13 residues. Trimming cost V 4 bases and J 7 bases; bases outside gene matches: 3. The germline V gene has CDR1 SNHLY and CDR2 FYNNEI. CDR3 in amino acids: CASSVRQGGELFF. In DNA, the CDR3 is TGTGCCAGCAGTGTCCGACAGGGCGGGGAGCTGTTTTTT. The entire variable domain, with the rest obtained from reference TRBV2 and TRBJ2-2, is as follows: EPEVTQTPSHQVTQMGQEVILRCVPISNHLYFYWYRQILGQKVEFLVSFYNNEISEKSEIFDDQFSVERPDGSNFTLKIRSTKLEDSAMYFCASSVRQGGELFFGEGSRLTVL.

This clonotype showed up just a few times. This rearrangement joins TRBV12-3 or TRBV12-4 to TRBJ2-5, with 7 bases identical to TRBD2. CDR3 length equals 15 residues. V lost 2 bases, J lost 4 bases, and 7 bases stayed unmatched. The CDR3 loop reads CASSLLVGGLETQYF. DNA for the CDR3: TGTGCCAGCAGTTTATTGGTGGGGGGGTTAGAGACCCAGTACTTC.

The chain couples TRBV12-3 or TRBV12-4 to TRBJ2-2; tentative D call: TRBD1 (5 bases). The CDR3 is 16 amino acids. The V gene lost 2 bases and the J gene lost 5 bases, with 15 bases spanning the gap. The CDR3 nucleotides are TGTGCCAGCAGTTTATCCGGCAGGGTAGGAACCGGGGAGCTGTTTTTT. Translating gives CASSLSGRVGTGELFF.

This clonotype was observed a handful of times. The rearrangement joins TRBV27 to TRBJ2-7; D gene ambiguous. Germline values: CDR1 MNHEY, CDR2 SMNVEV (reference sequence). This CDR3 comprises 13 residues. Trimming took 0 bases from V and 3 from J, leaving 6 bases between them. DNA of the CDR3: TGTGCCAGCAGTTTATCGTCGTACTACGAGCAGTACTTC. Protein sequence: CASSLSSYYEQYF.

This chain joins TRBV4-3 and TRBJ1-3; a weak D match, TRBD1 (5 bases). CDR1 and CDR2 (germline): LGHNA, YSLEER. V was clipped by 5 bases and J by 3 bases, with 11 bases between them. The length of the CDR3 is 14 residues. CDR3 sequence: CASSDSSGGNTIYF. CDR3 nucleotide sequence: TGCGCCAGCAGCGACAGCTCAGGTGGAAACACCATATATTTT.

The chain joins TRBV2 to TRBJ2-7; unclear D gene. This CDR3 has 13 amino acids. Germline V gives CDR1 SNHLY, CDR2 FYNNEI. Trimming removed 4 bases from V and 2 bases from J, with 9 bases in between. The CDR3 bases are TGTGCCAGCAGTGTCACCGGTCCCTACGAGCAGTACTTC. Protein sequence: CASSVTGPYEQYF.

The genes are TRBV9 and TRBJ1-4; D remains unclear. Trimming pared 4 bases from V and 12 bases from J, leaving 13 bases between. Germline V CDR1 and CDR2: SGDLS, YYNGEE. The CDR3 has 12 residues. The DNA for the CDR3 is TGTGCCAGCAGCCCCGGCGGTCGGCAACTGTTTTTT. Translating gives CASSPGGRQLFF.

The V call is TRBV4-2, the J call TRBJ2-4; either TRBD1 or TRBD2 may fit D (5 bases each). CDR3 length: 19 amino acids. Deletions cut 0 bases from V and 0 bases from J, with 18 bases between. Germline-derived CDR1 and CDR2 are LGHNA and YNFKEQ. The CDR3 region is CASSQDRDGKGLAKNIQYF. The CDR3 nucleotides are TGTGCCAGCAGCCAAGATCGAGACGGGAAGGGGTTAGCCAAAAACATTCAGTACTTC.

This clonotype was counted a few times. The rearrangement links TRBV11-2 to TRBJ2-7, with D perhaps matching TRBD2 (5 bases). This CDR3 has 15 amino acids. Trimming left V 1 base short and J 3 bases short, with 13 bases between. Germline CDR1 and CDR2: SGHAT and FQNNGV. This CDR3 is CASSLAPGMVYEQYF. The CDR3 DNA is TGTGCCAGCAGCTTAGCTCCGGGAATGGTCTACGAGCAGTACTTC.

This clonotype was seen a handful of times. The chain employs TRBV18 and TRBJ1-1; 8 nucleotides agree with TRBD1. Trimming removed 5 bases from V and 0 bases from J; junction bases left unmatched: 5. This CDR3 comprises 15 residues. Germline-derived CDR1 and CDR2 are KGHSH and LQKENI. The CDR3 DNA is TGTGCCAGCTCAAAAGGGACAGGACTGAACACTGAAGCTTTCTTT. It translates to CASSKGTGLNTEAFF.

The CDR3 reads CASSPTGTGKSYEQYF. Written as DNA, the CDR3 is TGTGCCAGCAGCCCGACCGGGACAGGGAAGTCCTACGAGCAGTACTTC. J is TRBJ2-7 and V is TRBV28, with TRBD1 matching over 9 bases. With 6 bases clipped from V and 1 base from J, the junction kept 10 bases outside the gene matches. Per the germline V gene, CDR1 is MDHEN and CDR2 is SYDVKM. CDR3 length: 16 amino acids.

This sequence joins TRBV7-9 and TRBJ2-7, with D unclear. V lost 1 base and J lost 6, with 13 bases in between. Looked up from germline, CDR1 is SEHNR and CDR2 is FQNEAQ (reference sequence). The CDR3 runs to 14 residues. The CDR3 spells CASSLGPTVGEQYF. CDR3 nucleotide sequence: TGTGCCAGCAGCTTAGGCCCCACGGTTGGCGAGCAGTACTTC.

V gene TRBV4-2 combines with J gene TRBJ2-7, with 7 bases lining up with TRBD2. Germline-derived CDR1 and CDR2 are LGHNA and YNFKEQ. The V segment lost 0 bases and the J segment 2 bases; nucleotides outside the gene matches: 4. The CDR3 has 15 residues. CDR3 protein: CASSQERSGTYEQYF. The CDR3 bases are TGTGCCAGCAGCCAAGAGCGGAGCGGGACCTACGAGCAGTACTTC.

This sequence joins TRBV5-1 and TRBJ2-3; the D gene is possibly TRBD2 (6 bases). CDR3 size: 17 residues. Germline CDR1 and CDR2: SGHRS and YFSETQ. Trimming took 4 bases from V and 2 from J, leaving 20 bases between them. CDR3 sequence (DNA): TGCGCCAGCAGCCGTGGGGGGTTTTCGGACTTCACAGATACGCAGTATTTT. Translated, it gives CASSRGGFSDFTDTQYF.

The CDR3 sequence is CASSLGGTGTGSHEQYF. CDR3 DNA sequence: TGCGCCAGCAGCTTGGGGGGAACCGGGACAGGGAGCCACGAGCAGTACTTC. The chain employs TRBV5-1 and TRBJ2-7; 9 bases are a match to TRBD1. The CDR3 has 17 amino acids. J gave up 5 bases and V 0 bases, and 12 bases lay outside the gene matches. Germline CDR1 reads SGHRS; CDR2 reads YFSETQ.

This chain uses TRBV7-2 with TRBJ1-1; D gene unclear. Trimming left V 4 bases short and J 10 bases short, with 19 bases between. CDR1 and CDR2 (germline): SGHTA, FQGNSA. The CDR3 contains 14 residues. The CDR3, as DNA: TGTGCCAGCAGCTCCGGGAATCCCCCGACATCAGCTTTCTTT. Protein sequence: CASSSGNPPTSAFF.

The V call is TRBV5-8, the J call TRBJ1-5; TRBD1 aligns across 7 bases. CDR1 and CDR2 from the germline V gene are SGHTS and YDEGEE. Unmatched junction bases numbered 10, after V lost 0 bases and J lost 7 bases. This CDR3 comprises 16 residues. CDR3 loop: CASSLEGGRPGQPQHF. CDR3 DNA sequence: TGTGCCAGCAGCTTGGAAGGGGGCAGGCCGGGGCAGCCCCAGCATTTT.